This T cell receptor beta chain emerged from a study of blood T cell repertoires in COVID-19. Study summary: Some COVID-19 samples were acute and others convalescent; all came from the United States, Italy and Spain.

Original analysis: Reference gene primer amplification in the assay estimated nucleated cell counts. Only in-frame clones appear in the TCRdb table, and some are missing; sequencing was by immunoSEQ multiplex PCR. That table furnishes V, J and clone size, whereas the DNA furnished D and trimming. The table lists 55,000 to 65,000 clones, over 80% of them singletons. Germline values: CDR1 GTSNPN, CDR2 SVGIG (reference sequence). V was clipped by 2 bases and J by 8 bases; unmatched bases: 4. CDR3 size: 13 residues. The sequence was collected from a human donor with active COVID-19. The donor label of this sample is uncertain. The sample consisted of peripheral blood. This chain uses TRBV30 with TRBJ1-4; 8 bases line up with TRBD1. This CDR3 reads CAWSTGGAEKLFF. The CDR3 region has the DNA TGTGCCTGGAGTACAGGGGGTGCCGAAAAACTGTTTTTT.